These 10 T cell receptor beta chains came from one sample sequenced in a study of cytomegalovirus exposure and HLA in healthy donors. Primers: 60 Vbeta forward and 13 Jbeta reverse. The assay was immunoSEQ multiplex PCR, and TCRdb's table has in-frame clones only and misses some. This sample has roughly 130,000 clones, with 84% found just once. Sequenced input: PBMCs. The origin of the receptors is a man aged 50-60 years in good health and CMV-seronegative.

About this clone itself: Within the sample, other DNA sequences also encode this same CDR3. The chain employs TRBV5-4 and TRBJ1-6, with D possibly TRBD1 on 6 matching bases. The CDR3 is made up of 14 amino acids. V lost 0 bases and J 7 bases, leaving 8 bases between the germline ends. CDR1 SGHNT and CDR2 YYREEE come from the germline V gene (reference sequence). This CDR3 reads CASSLGTANSPLHF. CDR3 DNA: TGTGCCAGCAGCTTGGGGACAGCCAATTCACCCCTCCACTTT.

The rearrangement uses TRBV7-8 and TRBJ2-1, with 11 bases identical to TRBD1. CDR1 is SGHVS and CDR2 is FQNEAQ in the germline V gene. Trimming cost V 4 bases and J 7 bases; bases outside gene matches: 6. This CDR3 comprises 15 residues. The CDR3 sequence: CASSSDRGRQNEQFF. In DNA, the CDR3 is TGTGCCAGCAGCTCGGACAGGGGGCGTCAAAATGAGCAGTTCTTC.

The chain couples TRBV19 to TRBJ1-6; perhaps TRBD1 as D (5 bases). Germline loops: CDR1 LNHDA, CDR2 SQIVND (reference sequence). Trimming pared 3 bases from V and 7 bases from J, leaving 10 bases between. This CDR3 has 14 residues. Here the CDR3 DNA reads TGTGCCAGTAGTATCCAGGGAGGGAATTCACCCCTCCACTTT. It codes for CASSIQGGNSPLHF.

The chain joins TRBV11-3 to TRBJ2-3; 9 bases are shared with TRBD2. This CDR3 has 15 residues. Germline V lookup: CDR1 SGHNT, CDR2 YENEEA. CDR3 nucleotides: TGTGGTCCACACCTGGCGGGGGGGCGCGGGAATACGCAGTATTTT. Translated, it gives CGPHLAGGRGNTQYF.

The V gene is TRBV27, the J gene TRBJ2-7, with D perhaps matching TRBD1 (6 bases). Germline V gene data show CDR1 as MNHEY and CDR2 as SMNVEV (reference sequence). Trimming removed 1 base at V and 5 bases at J, with 9 bases between. The CDR3 has 13 residues. CDR3 loop: CASSLFTGNEQYF. CDR3 DNA: TGTGCCAGCAGTTTATTTACAGGGAACGAGCAGTACTTC.

This clone was observed a single time. The CDR3 spells CASSLASGTPFQFF. CDR3 sequence (DNA): TGTGCCAGCAGCCTAGCCAGCGGGACCCCTTTCCAGTTCTTC. The chain is built from TRBV7-3 and TRBJ2-1; 7 bases are a match to TRBD2. Germline V CDR1 and CDR2: SGHTA, FQGTGA. This CDR3 contains 14 residues. J gave up 13 bases and V 5 bases, and 14 bases lay outside the gene matches.

For the CDR3, the DNA is TGTGCCAGCAGCCGTTGGGGGGGCGCTTCCTACGAGCAGTACTTC. As protein: CASSRWGGASYEQYF. The chain carries TRBV27 and TRBJ2-7; D perhaps matches TRBD2 (7 bases). CDR1 is MNHEY, CDR2 SMNVEV, per germline (reference sequence). Trimming stripped 6 bases from V and 1 base from J, with 16 bases between. The CDR3 loop spans 15 amino acids.

The chain is built from TRBV7-9 and TRBJ2-5; D remains unclear. The CDR3 sequence is 13 residues long. V was cut by 3 bases and J by 1 base, with 6 bases left in between. CDR1 and CDR2 from the germline V gene are SEHNR and FQNEAQ (reference sequence). The CDR3 sequence is CASSLALQETQYF. In nucleotides, the CDR3 is TGTGCCAGCAGCTTGGCCCTCCAAGAGACCCAGTACTTC.

The genes are TRBV5-4 and TRBJ2-5; D uncertain. The length of the CDR3 is 13 residues. V lost 0 bases, J lost 7 bases, and 10 bases lay in between. Germline-derived CDR1 and CDR2 are SGHNT and YYREEE (reference sequence). The CDR3 coding sequence is TGTGCCAGCAGCTTGGACCAGGAAGGGACCCAGTACTTC. Amino acids: CASSLDQEGTQYF.

The V and J genes are TRBV6-1 and TRBJ2-3; D gene uncertain. Germline assignment: CDR1 MNHNS and CDR2 SASEGT. V gave up 8 bases and J gave up 2 bases, with 14 bases separating them. The CDR3 is made up of 14 amino acids. CDR3: CASRTSTLTDTQYF. For the CDR3, the DNA is TGTGCCAGCCGCACCTCGACTCTCACAGATACGCAGTATTTT.